This T cell receptor (beta chain) was recorded in a study of regulatory T cells in long-lasting Graves disease. Libraries of TCR beta came from iRepertoire HTBI primers plus Arm-PCR of CDR3 regions. TCRdb reprocessed the multiplex PCR reads via MiXCR and lists one record per CDR3 protein. This sample carries approximately 460,000 distinct CDR3 sequences, about 15% of them seen once, and the ten largest clones take about 11%. Germline V gives CDR1 LNHDA, CDR2 SQIVND (reference sequence). V was shortened by 2 bases and J by 8 bases, with 22 bases between the two germline ends. CDR3 length: 16 residues. The sample's time point: newly diagnosed GD, antithyroid drugs for less than 3 months. The TCR library was prepared using RNA isolated from PBMCs. These data are also associated with another study on T cells in Graves' hyperthyroidism and ophthalmopathy.

The TCR originated in a woman aged 25 to 45 with Graves disease. Sequences were derived from peripheral blood mononuclear cells (PBMCs), sampled at new diagnosis, from a patient treated with antithyroid drugs. The chain uses TRBV19 and TRBJ2-7; unclear D gene. CDR3 residues: CASSIRMDVSIDKQYF. The CDR3 DNA follows: TGTGCCAGTAGTATACGGATGGATGTCTCTATTGACAAGCAGTACTTC.